The next 6 T cell receptor beta chains were all read from a single sample in a study of Ad26.COV2.S vaccination and SARS-CoV-2 variants. Treatment meaning: some 20 received Ad26.COV2.S at low or high dose, single or two shots; about five received placebo; per-sample allocation not given. Sampling took place 63 days after the first vaccine or placebo injection. Profiled with immunoSEQ multiplex PCR; TCRdb holds only in-frame clones, not every one. Of fewer than 600,000 clones listed, about 89% are singletons. Sequenced material: peripheral blood, taken in a trial of Ad26.COV2.S vaccine versus placebo. The receptor set was obtained from a person between 18 and 65 years old who received the Ad26.COV2.S COVID-19 vaccine or a placebo.

This chain links TRBV21-1 with TRBJ2-7; TRBD1 is taken as the D call from the table, unchecked against the DNA. TRBV21-1 is listed as a pseudogene. The CDR3 is 15 amino acids. The CDR3 coding sequence is TGTGCCAGCAGCATATCCGACAGGGCCTCCTACGAGCAGTACTTC. Its translation: CASSISDRASYEQYF.

The chain links TRBV6-2 or TRBV6-3 to TRBJ2-1; 8 bases are a match to TRBD2. Germline CDR1 is MNHEY and CDR2 is SVGEGT. J gave up 2 bases and V 4 bases, and 13 bases lay outside the gene matches. This CDR3 has 18 residues. CDR3 amino acids: CASSFPTGGGSTYNEQFF. CDR3 nucleotide sequence: TGTGCCAGCAGTTTCCCCACTGGCGGGGGGTCTACCTACAATGAGCAGTTCTTC.

The chain links TRBV6-5 to TRBJ2-7; D is ambiguous. The CDR3 spans 11 residues. V lost 8 bases, J lost 4 bases, and 9 bases lay in between. Germline lookup yields CDR1 MNHEY and CDR2 SVGAGI. CDR3 in amino acids: CASGHLYEQYF. The CDR3 DNA is TGTGCCAGCGGTCACTTATACGAGCAGTACTTC.

This clone is a singleton in its sample. Other DNA sequences in the sample encode the same CDR3. J is TRBJ1-1 and V is TRBV2; tentatively, D is TRBD1 (6 bases). Deletions cut 6 bases from V and 1 base from J, with 9 bases between. The V gene's germline CDR1 is SNHLY and CDR2 FYNNEI. CDR3 length equals 13 residues. CDR3 amino acids: CASSEQGNTEAFF. CDR3 sequence (DNA): TGTGCCAGCAGCGAACAGGGGAACACTGAAGCTTTCTTT.

This clone appeared a single time. The CDR3 coding sequence is TGCAGCGTCGCAACAGGGGGCGATCAGCCCCAGCATTTT. This gives the protein CSVATGGDQPQHF. The gene calls are TRBV29-1 and TRBJ1-5, with TRBD1 matching over 9 bases. The germline V gene has CDR1 SQVTM and CDR2 ANQGSEA. The CDR3 runs 13 residues. Trimming took 6 bases from V and 5 from J; bases not matched to a gene: 5.

This clone was seen a few times. J is TRBJ2-7 and V is TRBV11-2, with D unclear. This CDR3 region has 13 residues. Trimming took off 4 bases at V and 3 bases at J, with 10 bases between the two ends. Germline CDR1 is SGHAT and CDR2 is FQNNGV. The CDR3 spells CASSSGQNYEQYF. In DNA form, the CDR3 reads TGTGCCAGCAGCTCGGGCCAAAACTACGAGCAGTACTTC.